A single sample is the source of the 15 T cell receptor beta chains below, sequenced in a study of technical replicates of blood from a handful of donors (dated by TCRdb to 2016 to 2017). Libraries were built with the immunoSEQ multiplex PCR assay. TCRdb re-hosts the immuneACCESS table, in-frame sequences only. Its copies lack some clones; in the studies checked, an unresolved V gene accounts for under half of them, and the cause for the rest is not known. This sample gives fewer than 20,000 clones in total; 65% to 85% of them show up just once. Of the sample, over 9% is held by the ten largest clones. Sequencing was done on a sample of PBMCs. The receptors were sampled from a human donor in good health. Some clones in this sample may be carry-over from other donors' samples.

The V and J genes are TRBV28 and TRBJ2-7, with a weak D call TRBD2 (6 bases). The CDR3 length is 16 residues. The V end lost 6 bases, the J end lost 7 bases, and 25 bases lay between the germline ends. Germline loops: CDR1 MDHEN, CDR2 SYDVKM. The CDR3 region has the DNA TGTGCCAGCAGCATAACCCGGGACTCCCTCCCTAAGGAGCAGTACTTC. Protein sequence: CASSITRDSLPKEQYF.

The chain joins TRBV14 to TRBJ2-2; TRBD2 matches at 10 bases. CDR3 length equals 19 residues. Germline assignment: CDR1 SGHDN and CDR2 FVKESK. J lost 6 bases, V lost 5 bases, and 18 bases had no gene match. The CDR3 region is CASSSAGASGRLIAGELFF. CDR3 in DNA: TGTGCCAGCAGCTCAGCGGGGGCTAGCGGGAGACTTATCGCCGGGGAGCTGTTTTTT.

V usage is TRBV29-1 and J usage is TRBJ2-3; D might be TRBD2 (5 bases). The CDR3 extends over 13 amino acids. Germline V CDR1 and CDR2: SQVTM, ANQGSEA. V dropped 4 bases and J dropped 4 bases, with 12 bases sitting between them. The CDR3 coding sequence is TGCAGCGTTGGGACCAGAGGGTCAGATACGCAGTATTTT. It codes for CSVGTRGSDTQYF.

The chain uses TRBV7-9 and TRBJ1-2, with 8 bases that match TRBD1. This CDR3 comprises 16 residues. V lost 1 base to trimming and J lost 4 bases; unmatched junction nucleotides: 8. From germline, CDR1 is SEHNR and CDR2 FQNEAQ (reference sequence). As DNA, the CDR3 is TGTGCCAGCAGCTTAGATATCAGGGGGCCTGTCTATGGCTACACCTTC. Residues: CASSLDIRGPVYGYTF.

V and J are TRBV6-1 and TRBJ1-4; 7 bases agree with TRBD1. CDR3 length: 15 residues. From germline, CDR1 is MNHNS and CDR2 SASEGT. V dropped 7 bases and J dropped 4; count of bases not matched to a gene: 9. The CDR3 is CASTISGTDNEKLFF. Written as DNA, the CDR3 is TGTGCCAGCACGATTTCCGGGACAGATAATGAAAAACTGTTTTTT.

V and J are TRBV29-1 and TRBJ2-5; TRBD1 agrees at 7 bases. The germline CDR1 and CDR2 sequences are SQVTM and ANQGSEA. The length of the CDR3 is 12 residues. V was pared by 7 bases and J by 2 bases, with 4 bases of the junction left unmatched. CDR3 coding DNA: TGCAGCGACGGGACAGAACAAGAGACCCAGTACTTC. This translates into CSDGTEQETQYF.

This clone has only a few counts. The V and J genes are TRBV27 and TRBJ2-7; 11 bases match TRBD2. The CDR3 totals 14 residues. From germline, CDR1 is MNHEY and CDR2 SMNVEV (reference sequence). The V and J ends lost 6 bases and 7 bases, in that order; junction bases with no gene match: 8. CDR3 sequence: CASRALAGDREQYF. The CDR3 DNA reads as TGTGCCAGCAGAGCACTAGCGGGAGACCGGGAGCAGTACTTC.

A few counts support this clone. V is TRBV14 and J is TRBJ2-2; D is unclear. The V and J ends lost 1 base and 6 bases respectively, with 6 bases between them. Germline lookup yields CDR1 SGHDN and CDR2 FVKESK. There are 13 residues in the CDR3. This chain's CDR3 is CASSQVQAGELFF. The CDR3 nucleotides read TGTGCCAGCAGCCAAGTTCAGGCCGGGGAGCTGTTTTTT. Full variable domain (remainder filled in from reference TRBV14 and TRBJ2-2): EAGVTQFPSHSVIEKGQTVTLRCDPISGHDNLYWYRRVMGKEIKFLLHFVKESKQDESGMPNNRFLAERTGGTYSTLKVQPAELEDSGVYFCASSQVQAGELFFGEGSRLTVL.

The chain links TRBV7-2 to TRBJ2-4; 7 bases fit TRBD2. The CDR3 has 16 amino acids. The V gene end was trimmed by 3 bases and the J gene end by 8 bases; junction bases not matched to a gene: 13. CDR1 and CDR2 from the germline V gene are SGHTA and FQGNSA. CDR3 protein: CASSLRLLGGGDIQYF. The CDR3 nucleotides read TGTGCCAGCAGCTTGAGACTCCTTGGGGGGGGAGACATTCAGTACTTC.

This clone was seen once. The V gene is TRBV7-8, the J gene TRBJ2-7; 7 bases line up with TRBD1. The CDR3 is 12 residues long. The junction had 3 bases not matched to a gene; V was cut back by 5 bases and J by 5 bases. CDR1 SGHVS and CDR2 FQNEAQ come from the germline V gene. The CDR3 DNA reads as TGTGCCAGCAGCCTGACAGGGAACGAGCAGTACTTC. Protein product: CASSLTGNEQYF. The full variable domain, with the rest looked up from reference TRBV7-8 and TRBJ2-7, is GAGVSQSPRYKVAKRGQDVALRCDPISGHVSLFWYQQALGQGPEFLTYFQNEAQLDKSGLPSDRFFAERPEGSVSTLKIQRTQQEDSAVYLCASSLTGNEQYFGPGTRLTVT.

CDR3 DNA sequence: TGTGCCAGCAGCCGTACGCGTAGCGGGAGCTCTATGGCAGATACGCAGTATTTT. Its protein is CASSRTRSGSSMADTQYF. The J gene is TRBJ2-3, the V gene TRBV11-2; 9 bases map to TRBD2. Germline loops: CDR1 SGHAT, CDR2 FQNNGV. With 5 bases clipped from V and 4 bases from J, the junction kept 16 bases outside the gene matches. This CDR3 comprises 18 residues.

The chain carries TRBV5-4 and TRBJ2-7; D gene uncertain. Germline loops: CDR1 SGHNT, CDR2 YYREEE (reference sequence). This CDR3 region has 15 residues. V was pared by 2 bases and J by 0 bases, with 12 bases between. The CDR3 sequence is CASSFGSPSSYEQYF. DNA of the CDR3: TGTGCCAGCAGCTTCGGTTCCCCGAGCTCCTACGAGCAGTACTTC.

V and J are TRBV2 and TRBJ1-5; D is possibly TRBD1 (6 bases). Germline V gives CDR1 SNHLY, CDR2 FYNNEI. V was pared by 7 bases and J by 7 bases, with 23 bases between. The CDR3 runs 16 residues. The CDR3 sequence is CASNKGGGEGRQPQHF. The CDR3 DNA is TGTGCCAGCAACAAAGGGGGGGGTGAGGGAAGGCAGCCCCAGCATTTT.

The rearrangement uses TRBV11-1 and TRBJ2-3, with D possibly matching TRBD1 (5 bases). CDR3 length equals 15 residues. V lost 1 base, J lost 0 bases, and 8 bases lay in between. The germline V gene encodes CDR1 SGHAT and CDR2 FQDESV (reference sequence). CDR3 protein: CASSLEGRSTDTQYF. CDR3 coding DNA: TGTGCCAGCAGCTTAGAGGGGCGGAGCACAGATACGCAGTATTTT. Combining the CDR3 with reference TRBV11-1 and TRBJ2-3 gives the whole variable domain EAEVAQSPRYKITEKSQAVAFWCDPISGHATLYWYRQILGQGPELLVQFQDESVVDDSQLPKDRFSAERLKGVDSTLKIQPAELGDSAMYLCASSLEGRSTDTQYFGPGTRLTVL.

The chain employs TRBV19 and TRBJ1-1, with TRBD1 identical over 8 bases. V shed 5 bases and J 6 bases; nucleotides not matched to a gene: 5. Germline lookup yields CDR1 LNHDA and CDR2 SQIVND (reference sequence). This CDR3 is 13 amino acids long. DNA of the CDR3: TGTGCCAGTAGTCCTCGGACAGGGTCTGAAGCTTTCTTT. This sequence encodes CASSPRTGSEAFF. Supplemented by reference TRBV19 and TRBJ1-1, the full variable domain reads DGGITQSPKYLFRKEGQNVTLSCEQNLNHDAMYWYRQDPGQGLRLIYYSQIVNDFQKGDIAEGYSVSREKKESFPLTVTSAQKNPTAFYLCASSPRTGSEAFFGQGTRLTVV.